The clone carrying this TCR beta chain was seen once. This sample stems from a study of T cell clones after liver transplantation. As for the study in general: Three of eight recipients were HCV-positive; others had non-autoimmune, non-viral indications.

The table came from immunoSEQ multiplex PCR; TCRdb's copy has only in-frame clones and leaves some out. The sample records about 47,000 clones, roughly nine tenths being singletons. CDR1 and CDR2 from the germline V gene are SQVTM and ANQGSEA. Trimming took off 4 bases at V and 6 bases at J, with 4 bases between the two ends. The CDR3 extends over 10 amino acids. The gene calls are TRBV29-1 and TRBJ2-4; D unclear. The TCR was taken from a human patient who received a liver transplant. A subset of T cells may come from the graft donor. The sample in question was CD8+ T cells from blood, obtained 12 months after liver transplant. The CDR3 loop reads CSVVGNIQYF. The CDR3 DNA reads TGCAGCGTTGTGGGAAACATTCAGTACTTC.